This TCR beta chain was identified in a study of T cell responses to AZD1222 COVID-19 vaccine. The method was immunoSEQ multiplex PCR; TCRdb's version includes in-frame clones alone and lacks a portion of them. Of over 120,000 clones listed, over 85% are singletons. This CDR3 has 16 amino acids. Trimming took 2 bases from V and 8 from J, leaving 21 bases between them. The V gene's germline CDR1 is MNHNS and CDR2 SASEGT. Study results and caveats: Along spike, vaccine-associated CD4 TCRs were found throughout, with dominance at 160-218 and 743-854. Regions left unmutated in variants are reportedly the target of nearly half of spike-specific TCRs. Researchers took repertoire samples only after the peak T cell response had come. It should be noted that donors were predominantly white British and more often female, and clonal diversity was possibly underestimated.

A word on this clone: Its specificity is not known.

The sequencing here drew on peripheral blood, taken on day 0 of AZD1222 vaccination. This sequence originates from an adult in good health. The chain links TRBV6-1 to TRBJ1-2; maybe TRBD1 (6 bases). CDR3 coding DNA: TGTGCCAGCAGTGAACAGAACAGGGAGGTATCGAGAGGCTACACCTTC. It specifies CASSEQNREVSRGYTF.